This record concerns one T cell receptor beta chain sequence. Source study methods: Reference gene primer amplification in the assay estimated nucleated cell counts. Produced via immunoSEQ multiplex PCR; TCRdb's table is partial and in-frame only. V, J and clone size derive from that table, while D and trimming were established from the DNA sequence. The data show under 60,000 clones, approximately 80% seen once. This CDR3 is 15 amino acids long. V shed 8 bases and J shed 4 bases, with 18 bases lying between them. Per the germline V gene, CDR1 is MNHEY and CDR2 is SVGAGI. This entry comes from a study of blood T cell repertoires in COVID-19. Study as a whole: Samples came from the United States, Italy and Spain, spanning acute and convalescent COVID-19.

The sample taken for sequencing was peripheral blood. The chain joins TRBV6-5 to TRBJ1-5; D may be TRBD1 (5 bases). The source of this sequence is a human donor with active or convalescent COVID-19. The donor label of this sample is uncertain. This chain's CDR3 is CASGTRVDPNQPQHF. As DNA, the CDR3 is TGTGCCAGCGGAACCAGGGTTGACCCAAATCAGCCCCAGCATTTT.